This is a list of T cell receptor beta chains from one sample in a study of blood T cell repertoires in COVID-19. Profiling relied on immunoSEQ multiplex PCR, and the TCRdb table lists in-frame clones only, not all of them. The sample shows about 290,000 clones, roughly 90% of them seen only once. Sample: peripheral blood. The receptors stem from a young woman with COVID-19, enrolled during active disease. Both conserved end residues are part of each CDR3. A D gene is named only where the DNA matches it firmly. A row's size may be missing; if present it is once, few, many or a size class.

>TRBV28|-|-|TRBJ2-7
TGTGCCAGCAGAACCGGGGGAGCAGGAAGGTACTTC
CASRTGGAGRYF
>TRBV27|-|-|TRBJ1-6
TGTGCCAGCAGTTTAGACGAGGGAAGCAATTCACCCCTCCACTTT
CASSLDEGSNSPLHF
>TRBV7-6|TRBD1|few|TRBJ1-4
TGTGCCAGCAGCCCCTTCGGATGGGACAGGGTCACAAGGAGTAATGAAAAACTGTTTTTT
CASSPFGWDRVTRSNEKLFF
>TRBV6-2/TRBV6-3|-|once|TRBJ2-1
TGTGCCAGCAGCGTACGTCGGAATGAGCAGTTCTTC
CASSVRRNEQFF
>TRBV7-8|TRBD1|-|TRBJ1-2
TGTGCCAGCAGCTCGCTCCAGGGGGTAGACTATGGCTACACCTTC
CASSSLQGVDYGYTF
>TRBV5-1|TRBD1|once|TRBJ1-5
TGCGCCAGCAGCCCGACAGGGGGGATCATAGGATGGGCCCAGCATTTT
CASSPTGGIIGWAQHF
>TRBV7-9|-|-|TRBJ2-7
TGTGCCAGCAGCTCGGGACACAGCTACGAGCAGTACTTC
CASSSGHSYEQYF
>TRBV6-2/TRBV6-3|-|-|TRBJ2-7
TGTGCCAGCAGTTACCCGTCCGCGGGCTCCTACGAGCAGTACTTC
CASSYPSAGSYEQYF
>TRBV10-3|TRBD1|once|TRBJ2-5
TGTGCCATCAGTGAGTATGAGTGGACGGGGACAGGGGAAGAAGAGACCCAGTACTTC
CAISEYEWTGTGEEETQYF
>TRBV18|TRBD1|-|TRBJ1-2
TGTGCCAGCTCACCTCTAGGACAGGGCGCATATGGCTACACCTTC
CASSPLGQGAYGYTF
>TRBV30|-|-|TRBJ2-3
TGTGCCTCTGCTGACGGCGAGCGACCAGATACGCAGTATTTT
CASADGERPDTQYF
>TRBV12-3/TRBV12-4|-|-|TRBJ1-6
TGTGCCAGCATCTTACCGGGAGGATCACCCCTCCACTTT
CASILPGGSPLHF
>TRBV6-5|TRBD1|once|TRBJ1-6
TGTGCCAGCAGTTTATCGGGACAGAGTTATAATTCACCCCTCCACTTT
CASSLSGQSYNSPLHF
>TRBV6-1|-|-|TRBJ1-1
TGTGCCAGCAGTGAAGGTCGGGGGGAAGCTTTCTTT
CASSEGRGEAFF
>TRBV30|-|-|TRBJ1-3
TGTGCCTCGAACAGGGCTAGCTCTGGAAACACCATATATTTT
CASNRASSGNTIYF
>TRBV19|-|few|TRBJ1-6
TGTGCCAGTAGCGGGAGCTCGGGGAAAAATTCACCCCTCCACTTT
CASSGSSGKNSPLHF
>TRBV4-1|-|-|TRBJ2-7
TGCGCCAGCCGGTTTTCCCCTCACTTACTCTACGAGCAGTACTTC
CASRFSPHLLYEQYF
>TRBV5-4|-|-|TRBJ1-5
TGTGCCAGCAGCTTGGTCCCTGGGGAGCACGAACATTTT
CASSLVPGEHEHF
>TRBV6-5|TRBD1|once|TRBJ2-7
TGTGCCAGCAAAGGGACAGGGGATTCCGAGCAGTACTTC
CASKGTGDSEQYF
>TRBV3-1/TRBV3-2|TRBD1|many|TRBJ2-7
TGTGCCAGCAGCCAGGGGACAGGGATAAACGAGCAGTACTTC
CASSQGTGINEQYF
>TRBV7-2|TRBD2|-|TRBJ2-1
TGTGCCAGCAGCCTATGGGGGGGAGGGGACAATGAGCAGTTCTTC
CASSLWGGGDNEQFF
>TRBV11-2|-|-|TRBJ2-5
TGTGCCAGCAGCCCTCTAAGGGGGGGGAGCATCAAGACCCAGTACTTC
CASSPLRGGSIKTQYF
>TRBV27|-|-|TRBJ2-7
TGTGCCAGCAGTTCTTGGGCAGGGGGGACTTCGGAGCAGTACTTC
CASSSWAGGTSEQYF
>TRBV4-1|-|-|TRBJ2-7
TGCGCCAGCAGCCAAATCGGGGCGGGGGCGAGCGAGCAGTACTTC
CASSQIGAGASEQYF
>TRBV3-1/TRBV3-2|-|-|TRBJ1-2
TGTGCCAGCAGCCAAGATTTCGACAGCTACTATGGCTACACCTTC
CASSQDFDSYYGYTF
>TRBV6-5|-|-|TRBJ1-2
TGTGCCAGCACCGCCCCGGGACTCCTCTATGGCTACACCTTC
CASTAPGLLYGYTF
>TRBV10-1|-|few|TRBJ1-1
TGCGCCAGCAGTGTCGCGGTGGGCACTGAAGCTTTCTTT
CASSVAVGTEAFF
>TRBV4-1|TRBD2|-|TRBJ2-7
TGCGCCAGCAGAGCCCTCCTCCTAGCGGGGGCGGATGAGCAGTACTTC
CASRALLLAGADEQYF
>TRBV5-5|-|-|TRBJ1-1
TGTGCCAGCAGCCATTCTTCAGGGAACACTGAAGCTTTCTTT
CASSHSSGNTEAFF
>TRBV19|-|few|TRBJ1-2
TGTGCCAGCAATCGTGGGGGCCTGGGCTACACCTTC
CASNRGGLGYTF
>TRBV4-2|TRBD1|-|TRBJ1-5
TGTGCCAGCAGCCGCGGGACAGGGGTTTTTCAGCCCCAGCATTTT
CASSRGTGVFQPQHF
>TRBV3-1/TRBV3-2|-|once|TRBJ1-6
TGTGCCAGCAGCCAAGATGGCTGGAGCTCCTATAATTCACCCCTCCACTTT
CASSQDGWSSYNSPLHF
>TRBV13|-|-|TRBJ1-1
TGTGCCAGCAGCTTTTGGGTGGGAGCTGAAGCTTTCTTT
CASSFWVGAEAFF